This T cell receptor (beta chain) comes out of a study of cytomegalovirus exposure and HLA in healthy donors. In the PCR, 60 Vbeta and 13 Jbeta primers were used. Clones were sequenced by immunoSEQ multiplex PCR, and TCRdb holds only the in-frame ones, with some missing. Of just over 150,000 clones listed, around 80% were seen once; the top ten hold around 1.9%. Germline CDR1 MDHEN, CDR2 SYDVKM. V lost 5 bases to trimming and J lost 4 bases, with 14 bases between them. CDR3 size: 15 residues. The origin of this receptor is a man aged 18 to 29 in good health and CMV-seronegative. Sequenced sample: PBMCs. The rearrangement links TRBV28 to TRBJ2-2; D may be TRBD1 (6 bases). CDR3 region: CASSRGWGPTGELFF. The CDR3, as DNA: TGTGCCAGCAGTAGAGGATGGGGGCCCACCGGGGAGCTGTTTTTT.